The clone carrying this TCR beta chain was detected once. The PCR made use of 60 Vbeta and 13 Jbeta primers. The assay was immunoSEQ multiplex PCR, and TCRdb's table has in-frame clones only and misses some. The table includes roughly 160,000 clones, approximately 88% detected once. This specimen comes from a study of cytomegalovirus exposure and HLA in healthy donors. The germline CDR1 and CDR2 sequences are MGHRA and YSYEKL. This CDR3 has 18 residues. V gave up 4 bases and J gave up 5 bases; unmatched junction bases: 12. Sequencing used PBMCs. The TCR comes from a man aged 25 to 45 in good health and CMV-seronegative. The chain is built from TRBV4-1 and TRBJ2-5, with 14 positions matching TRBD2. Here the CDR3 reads CASSRATSGGVPGETQYF. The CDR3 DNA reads TGCGCCAGCAGCCGCGCGACTAGCGGGGGGGTGCCTGGGGAGACCCAGTACTTC.